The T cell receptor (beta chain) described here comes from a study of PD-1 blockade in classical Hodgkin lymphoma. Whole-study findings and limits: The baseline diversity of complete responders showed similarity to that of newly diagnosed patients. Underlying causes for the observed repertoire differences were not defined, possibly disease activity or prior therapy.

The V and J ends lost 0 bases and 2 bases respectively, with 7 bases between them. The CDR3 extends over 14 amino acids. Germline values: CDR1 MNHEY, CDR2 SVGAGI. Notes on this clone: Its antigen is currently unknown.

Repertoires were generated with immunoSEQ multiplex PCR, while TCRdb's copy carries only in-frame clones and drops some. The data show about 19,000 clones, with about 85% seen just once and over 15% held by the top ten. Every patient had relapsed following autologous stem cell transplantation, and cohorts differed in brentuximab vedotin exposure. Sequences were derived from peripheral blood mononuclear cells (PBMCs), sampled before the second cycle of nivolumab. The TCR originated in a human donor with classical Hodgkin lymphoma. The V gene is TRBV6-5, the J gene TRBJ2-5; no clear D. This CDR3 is CASSYSFVQETQYF. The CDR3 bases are TGTGCCAGCAGTTACTCGTTTGTTCAAGAGACCCAGTACTTC.